This entry is about one T cell receptor (beta chain). Time point: newly diagnosed GD, antithyroid drugs for less than 3 months. Construction of the TCR library relied on RNA isolated from PBMCs. Each of the patients was recruited from an endocrinology department situated in Xi'an, China. This sample stems from a study of regulatory T cells in long-lasting Graves disease. Investigators prepared the TCR beta libraries by applying iRepertoire HTBI primers and Arm-PCR of CDR3 regions. MiXCR was run by TCRdb on the multiplex PCR reads, yielding one entry per CDR3 protein. Of 500,000 or so distinct CDR3 sequences listed, about 16% are singletons. The germline gives CDR1 DFQATT, CDR2 SNEGSKA (reference sequence). CDR3 length: 17 amino acids. V gave up 2 bases and J gave up 1 base, with 15 bases separating them. The same specimen was also included in a second study, on T cells in Graves' hyperthyroidism and ophthalmopathy.

V gene TRBV20-1 combines with J gene TRBJ1-6; the D gene is possibly TRBD1 (6 bases). This receptor was obtained from a woman aged 40 to 65 with Graves disease. Sequenced here: peripheral blood mononuclear cells (PBMCs), sampled at new diagnosis, from a patient treated with antithyroid drugs. CDR3: CSARTRGLLSYNSPLHF. Written as DNA, the CDR3 is TGCAGTGCTAGAACGAGGGGGTTGTTGTCCTATAATTCACCCCTCCACTTT.